This passage covers 16 T cell receptor beta chains from one sample sequenced in a study of OX40 agonist ivuxolimab in advanced cancers. Preparation of the library involved the immunoSEQ multiplex PCR assay. TCRdb took over this immuneACCESS table, retaining in-frame rearrangements with V and J assigned. Such tables are incomplete; in checked studies, under half of the missing clones stem from an unresolved V gene, and the remainder is unexplained. This sample is represented by roughly 100,000 clones; roughly 90% of them were singletons. Jointly, the top ten make up roughly 3.5% of the sample. Here the sequenced sample was CD4+ or CD8+ T cells sorted from blood, taken in a trial of the OX40 agonist ivuxolimab. The receptors shown here come from an adult with an advanced solid tumor such as melanoma, head and neck, liver or kidney cancer.

The chain carries TRBV21-1 and TRBJ2-4; TRBD1, the D gene given by the table, was not confirmed from the DNA. TRBV21-1 is given as a pseudogene. The CDR3 has 16 amino acids. The CDR3 DNA sequence: TGTGCCAGCAGCAATAGGAGGACAGGGGGCTGGAACATTCAGTACTTC. It yields the protein CASSNRRTGGWNIQYF.

Points on this clone: Other DNA sequences from this sample encode an identical CDR3 as well. CDR3 coding DNA: TGCGCCAGCAGCCTAGGCGGGGGTACAGATACGCAGTATTTT. This translates into CASSLGGGTDTQYF. V gene TRBV4-3 combines with J gene TRBJ2-3; 7 nucleotides line up with TRBD2. Looked up from germline, CDR1 is LGHNA and CDR2 is YSLEER. CDR3 length: 14 residues. Germline trimming cut 4 bases from V and 3 bases from J; bases unmatched to any gene: 4.

The rearrangement joins TRBV27 to TRBJ2-1; 10 nucleotides match TRBD2. CDR1 is MNHEY and CDR2 is SMNVEV in the germline V gene (reference sequence). CDR3 length: 14 amino acids. Trimming cost V 5 bases and J 4 bases; bases outside gene matches: 2. CDR3 sequence (DNA): TGTGCCAGCAGTGCGACTAGCGGGTACAATGAGCAGTTCTTC. As protein: CASSATSGYNEQFF.

V is TRBV7-8 and J is TRBJ2-7; TRBD2 matches 7 bases. The J segment lost 3 bases and the V segment lost 3 bases, leaving 8 bases of the junction unmatched. There are 15 residues in the CDR3. Per germline, CDR1 SGHVS and CDR2 FQNEAQ. CDR3 coding DNA: TGTGCCAGCAGCTTGTTTGAGGGAGGGCTCTACGAGCAGTACTTC. Its translation: CASSLFEGGLYEQYF. The whole variable domain, remainder taken from reference TRBV7-8 and TRBJ2-7, is GAGVSQSPRYKVAKRGQDVALRCDPISGHVSLFWYQQALGQGPEFLTYFQNEAQLDKSGLPSDRFFAERPEGSVSTLKIQRTQQEDSAVYLCASSLFEGGLYEQYFGPGTRLTVT.

The V call is TRBV6-5, the J call TRBJ1-2; D is undetermined. The CDR3 has 14 residues. V lost 0 bases to trimming and J lost 7 bases, with 12 bases between them. Germline V lookup: CDR1 MNHEY, CDR2 SVGAGI. CDR3 nucleotides: TGTGCCAGCAGTTACTCTAAGTCGGCAGGTGGCTACACCTTC. Protein sequence: CASSYSKSAGGYTF.

V and J are TRBV27 and TRBJ1-5; D gene uncertain. Deletions cut 5 bases from V and 1 base from J, with 9 bases between. This CDR3 is built from 14 residues. CDR1 is MNHEY, CDR2 SMNVEV, per germline (reference sequence). The CDR3 sequence: CASSPIGSNQPQHF. The CDR3 region has the DNA TGTGCCAGCAGTCCGATCGGGAGCAATCAGCCCCAGCATTTT.

The CDR3 DNA is TGTGCCAGCAGCCCAGGGGGGAAAGAGACCCAGTACTTC. Its protein is CASSPGGKETQYF. The V gene is TRBV6-5, the J gene TRBJ2-5; a possible D gene is TRBD1 (7 bases). Trimming removed 6 bases at V and 3 bases at J, with 11 bases between. Germline CDR1 is MNHEY and CDR2 is SVGAGI. The CDR3 is 13 residues long.

This rearrangement joins TRBV27 to TRBJ2-5; D remains ambiguous. There are 16 residues in the CDR3. V was clipped by 5 bases and J by 2 bases, with 18 bases between them. Per germline, CDR1 MNHEY and CDR2 SMNVEV (reference sequence). The CDR3 region is CASSPKRTQWQETQYF. CDR3 DNA sequence: TGTGCCAGCAGTCCCAAGAGGACCCAGTGGCAAGAGACCCAGTACTTC.

The CDR3 DNA sequence: TGTGCCAGCAGCTTAATCCCCTGGGGAGCGGAGAGCTACAATGAGCAGTTCTTC. Residues: CASSLIPWGAESYNEQFF. The gene calls are TRBV11-2 and TRBJ2-1; TRBD2 is a possible D gene (5 bases). Germline V gene sequence: CDR1 SGHAT, CDR2 FQNNGV. CDR3 length: 18 residues. Trimming shortened V by 2 bases and J by 3 bases, and 20 bases separated the two germline ends.

The chain uses TRBV27 and TRBJ2-1; D gene unclear. V gave up 3 bases and J gave up 12 bases, with 15 bases separating them. Germline lookup yields CDR1 MNHEY and CDR2 SMNVEV (reference sequence). This CDR3 is built from 13 residues. For the CDR3, the DNA is TGTGCCAGCAGTTTTTATGGAACAATGATGCAGTTCTTC. It specifies CASSFYGTMMQFF.

The J gene is TRBJ2-1, the V gene TRBV7-9; the match to TRBD1 covers 12 bases. Germline assignment: CDR1 SEHNR and CDR2 FQNEAQ (reference sequence). The CDR3 extends over 18 amino acids. Losses at the gene ends were 0 bases for V and 7 bases for J; bases not matched to a gene: 10. CDR3 in amino acids: CASSLAIGTGGALNEQFF. The CDR3 region has the DNA TGTGCCAGCAGCTTAGCGATAGGGACAGGGGGCGCTTTAAATGAGCAGTTCTTC.

The genes are TRBV4-3 and TRBJ1-3; possibly TRBD1 for D (6 bases). CDR3 size: 15 residues. Trimming removed 4 bases from V and 4 bases from J, with 14 bases in between. Germline V gene lookup returns CDR1 LGHNA and CDR2 YSLEER. The CDR3 DNA is TGCGCCAGCAGCCCGCAACAGGGTTCAGGAAACACCATATATTTT. Translating gives CASSPQQGSGNTIYF.

The V call is TRBV6-1, the J call TRBJ2-1; 10 bases fit TRBD2. CDR3 size: 16 residues. Germline trimming cut 4 bases from V and 8 bases from J; bases unmatched to any gene: 11. Germline V gives CDR1 MNHNS, CDR2 SASEGT. CDR3 coding DNA: TGTGCCAGCAGTGGACCGGGACTAGCGAATCCCCATGAGCAGTTCTTC. Its protein is CASSGPGLANPHEQFF.

The chain recombines TRBV27 with TRBJ1-3, with D tentatively TRBD1 (6 bases). Trimming pared 2 bases from V and 0 bases from J, leaving 14 bases between. CDR3 length: 17 amino acids. Germline CDR1 and CDR2: MNHEY and SMNVEV (reference sequence). For the CDR3, the DNA is TGTGCCAGCAGTTTAAAGGCAGGGGCGATCTCTGGAAACACCATATATTTT. Residues: CASSLKAGAISGNTIYF.

The rearrangement uses TRBV6-1 and TRBJ1-1; D ambiguous. The CDR3 is 11 amino acids. Germline CDR1 is MNHNS and CDR2 is SASEGT. V was clipped by 10 bases and J by 6 bases, with 12 bases between them. The CDR3 region is CATHSPPEAFF. DNA of the CDR3: TGTGCCACCCATTCCCCCCCTGAAGCTTTCTTT.

This chain links TRBV7-7 with TRBJ2-7, with D hard to call. V was pared by 2 bases and J by 4 bases, with 9 bases between. Germline V gives CDR1 SSHAT, CDR2 FNYEAQ (reference sequence). The CDR3 totals 13 residues. The CDR3 is CASSLSLGYEQYF. The CDR3 nucleotides are TGTGCCAGCAGCTTAAGTCTAGGGTACGAGCAGTACTTC. The full variable domain, rest sourced from reference TRBV7-7 and TRBJ2-7, is GAGVSQSPRYKVTKRGQDVTLRCDPISSHATLYWYQQALGQGPEFLTYFNYEAQPDKSGLPSDRFSAERPEGSISTLTIQRTEQRDSAMYRCASSLSLGYEQYFGPGTRLTVT.